The 21 T cell receptor beta chains given below trace back to one sample, sequenced in a study of shared T cell receptors in the human thymus. The data were produced by immunoSEQ multiplex PCR, yet TCRdb's version contains in-frame clones alone and is incomplete. The repertoire holds about 380,000 clones, with more than 85% as singletons. Material: thymocytes. These TCRs come from a human donor.

This chain joins TRBV27 and TRBJ2-1; 13 bases fit TRBD2. In germline, CDR1 is MNHEY, CDR2 SMNVEV (reference sequence). The trim removed 5 bases at V and 3 bases at J, leaving 10 bases unmatched. The CDR3 loop spans 18 amino acids. CDR3 region: CASSPAELAGGSYNEQFF. In DNA, the CDR3 is TGTGCCAGCAGTCCGGCAGAACTAGCGGGAGGGAGCTACAATGAGCAGTTCTTC.

This clone appeared once. J is TRBJ2-3 and V is TRBV11-3; D perhaps matches TRBD2 (7 bases). Trimming removed 4 bases from V and 1 base from J, with 24 bases in between. Germline CDR1 reads SGHNT; CDR2 reads YENEEA. CDR3 length equals 19 residues. CDR3 DNA sequence: TGTGCCAGCAGCTCCGGGGGGCACCCCTCCTACCCGCGCACAGATACGCAGTATTTT. Translating gives CASSSGGHPSYPRTDTQYF.

The rearrangement uses TRBV5-1 and TRBJ1-1; 9 positions match TRBD1. CDR1 and CDR2 from the germline V gene are SGHRS and YFSETQ. This CDR3 spans 19 amino acids. V was pared by 2 bases and J by 5 bases, with 19 bases of the junction left unmatched. The CDR3 DNA reads as TGCGCCAGCAGCTTATCTGATCTTAACAGGGGGCGGATGGGAACTGAAGCTTTCTTT. Translation: CASSLSDLNRGRMGTEAFF. The whole variable domain, remainder taken from reference TRBV5-1 and TRBJ1-1, is KAGVTQTPRYLIKTRGQQVTLSCSPISGHRSVSWYQQTPGQGLQFLFEYFSETQRNKGNFPGRFSGRQFSNSRSEMNVSTLELGDSALYLCASSLSDLNRGRMGTEAFFGQGTRLTVV.

This chain connects TRBV27 to TRBJ2-3; D not certain. Germline CDR1 is MNHEY and CDR2 is SMNVEV (reference sequence). V lost 5 bases to trimming and J lost 5 bases, with 17 bases between them. This CDR3 contains 15 residues. CDR3 amino acids: CASSTPGPGGDTQYF. The CDR3 DNA follows: TGTGCCAGCAGTACTCCGGGTCCCGGTGGAGATACGCAGTATTTT.

The V call is TRBV6-1, the J call TRBJ2-1; either TRBD1 or TRBD2 may supply D (6 bases each). Germline values: CDR1 MNHNS, CDR2 SASEGT. Trimming took 3 bases from V and 12 from J, leaving 15 bases between them. CDR3 length: 13 amino acids. The chain's CDR3 is CASSDGGRRGQFF. The CDR3 coding sequence is TGTGCCAGCAGTGACGGGGGCCGGAGGGGGCAGTTCTTC.

CDR3 in amino acids: CASSLHPLGTQYF. The CDR3 DNA reads TGTGCCAGCAGTTTACACCCTCTCGGGACCCAGTACTTC. The chain employs TRBV27 and TRBJ2-5; D gene ambiguous. This CDR3 is 13 amino acids long. CDR1 and CDR2 (germline): MNHEY, SMNVEV (reference sequence). The germline V and J ends were trimmed by 2 bases and 7 bases, with 11 bases remaining between them.

The chain is built from TRBV19 and TRBJ1-2, with 12 bases matching TRBD1. This CDR3 spans 18 amino acids. The J segment lost 2 bases and the V segment lost 4 bases, leaving 11 bases of the junction unmatched. Germline CDR1 is LNHDA and CDR2 is SQIVND (reference sequence). The CDR3 loop is CASSRLTGTGGPNYGYTF. The CDR3 bases are TGTGCCAGTAGTAGACTGACGGGGACAGGGGGCCCCAACTATGGCTACACCTTC.

The chain links TRBV30 to TRBJ2-1, with TRBD2 matching 11 bases. Looked up from germline, CDR1 is GTSNPN and CDR2 is SVGIG (reference sequence). J gave up 0 bases and V 1 base, and 5 bases lay outside the gene matches. The CDR3 totals 17 residues. CDR3 sequence (DNA): TGTGCCTGGAGTGGTAGCGGGAGGGAAAACTCCTACAATGAGCAGTTCTTC. This gives the protein CAWSGSGRENSYNEQFF. The variable domain in full, with the rest retrieved from reference TRBV30 and TRBJ2-1, is SQTIHQWPATLVQPVGSPLSLECTVEGTSNPNLYWYRQAAGRGLQLLFYSVGIGQISSEVPQNLSASRPQDRQFILSSKKLLLSDSGFYLCAWSGSGRENSYNEQFFGPGTRLTVL.

The chain couples TRBV19 to TRBJ2-5; TRBD2 matches 9 bases. Germline V gene sequence: CDR1 LNHDA, CDR2 SQIVND (reference sequence). With 5 bases clipped from V and 5 bases from J, the junction kept 9 bases outside the gene matches. This CDR3 region has 15 residues. The CDR3 loop is CASSPTREGLETQYF. The CDR3 DNA reads TGTGCCAGTAGTCCAACGCGGGAGGGCTTGGAGACCCAGTACTTC.

The chain links TRBV6-5 to TRBJ2-3; D is perhaps TRBD2 (6 bases). The CDR3 contains 15 residues. Trimming stripped 4 bases from V and 0 bases from J, with 11 bases between. Germline V gene data show CDR1 as MNHEY and CDR2 as SVGAGI. CDR3 in DNA: TGTGCCAGCAGTTCTCCTAGCGTCAGCACAGATACGCAGTATTTT. Amino acids: CASSSPSVSTDTQYF.

As DNA, the CDR3 is TGTGCCAGCAGCGAGGTGAGGGACGAGCAGTACTTC. It specifies CASSEVRDEQYF. The chain has TRBV14 and TRBJ2-7; weak D call: TRBD2 (5 bases). Trimming took off 5 bases at V and 5 bases at J, with 10 bases between the two ends. Germline V lookup: CDR1 SGHDN, CDR2 FVKESK. The CDR3 is 12 residues long.

The J gene is TRBJ2-1, the V gene TRBV10-3; TRBD2 matches 16 bases. Per the germline V gene, CDR1 is ENHRY and CDR2 is SYGVKD. Trimming at V came to 0 bases and at J to 14 bases, leaving 4 bases not matched to a gene. There are 15 residues in the CDR3. CDR3 bases: TGTGCCATCAGTGAGTCGGGACTAGCGGGAGGGCCGGAGTTCTTC. Its protein is CAISESGLAGGPEFF.

The chain combines TRBV28 with TRBJ2-5, with 7 bases fitting TRBD2. This CDR3 has 13 residues. The germline CDR1 and CDR2 sequences are MDHEN and SYDVKM. The J segment lost 3 bases and the V segment lost 5 bases, leaving 3 bases of the junction unmatched. The CDR3, as DNA: TGTGCCAGCAGTCCTAGCGGCAAAGAGACCCAGTACTTC. Its translation: CASSPSGKETQYF.

The V and J genes are TRBV5-1 and TRBJ1-2; D not certain. V lost 0 bases and J 8 bases, leaving 8 bases between the germline ends. CDR1 and CDR2 (germline): SGHRS, YFSETQ. CDR3 size: 12 residues. The CDR3 loop reads CASSLEDQGYTF. In DNA form, the CDR3 reads TGCGCCAGCAGCTTGGAGGATCAAGGCTACACCTTC. Based on the CDR3 plus reference TRBV5-1 and TRBJ1-2, the full variable domain is KAGVTQTPRYLIKTRGQQVTLSCSPISGHRSVSWYQQTPGQGLQFLFEYFSETQRNKGNFPGRFSGRQFSNSRSEMNVSTLELGDSALYLCASSLEDQGYTFGSGTRLTVV.

V is TRBV28 and J is TRBJ2-1; 12 bases map to TRBD2. Germline V gene data show CDR1 as MDHEN and CDR2 as SYDVKM. J lost 5 bases, V lost 1 base, and 24 bases had no gene match. The CDR3 is made up of 23 amino acids. The CDR3 bases are TGTGCCAGCAGTTTATTTCGCAAGGTCATTTCTGGACTAGCGGGAACCAACGACAATGAGCAGTTCTTC. Translated, it gives CASSLFRKVISGLAGTNDNEQFF.

V is TRBV4-1 and J is TRBJ2-1; 10 bases are a match to TRBD1. V lost 0 bases, J lost 6 bases, and 11 bases stayed unmatched. This CDR3 is 18 amino acids long. CDR1 is MGHRA and CDR2 is YSYEKL in the germline V gene. The CDR3 DNA sequence: TGCGCCAGCAGCCAAGATGCTTGGCGACAGGGGGCCCTCAATGAGCAGTTCTTC. Translating gives CASSQDAWRQGALNEQFF.

This chain joins TRBV30 and TRBJ1-1; 9 bases are a match to TRBD1. Unmatched junction bases numbered 6, after V lost 4 bases and J lost 9 bases. CDR1 GTSNPN and CDR2 SVGIG come from the germline V gene (reference sequence). The CDR3 length is 12 residues. The CDR3 loop is CAWNRGLRQAFF. For the CDR3, the DNA is TGTGCCTGGAACAGGGGGCTCCGCCAAGCTTTCTTT.

This rearrangement joins TRBV7-8 to TRBJ2-1; TRBD2 agrees at 14 bases. CDR1 is SGHVS, CDR2 FQNEAQ, per germline. Trimming removed 5 bases from V and 7 bases from J; junction bases left unmatched: 4. This CDR3 spans 15 amino acids. DNA for the CDR3: TGTGCCAGCAGCCCCGGGACTAGCGGGAGTAATGAGCAGTTCTTC. Translation gives CASSPGTSGSNEQFF.

V usage is TRBV10-3 and J usage is TRBJ1-2; weak D call: TRBD1 (5 bases). With 11 bases removed from V and 5 bases from J, the gap between germline ends came to 27 bases. CDR3 length equals 16 residues. Germline assignment: CDR1 ENHRY and CDR2 SYGVKD. This CDR3 is CAGGDGAPQYPYGYTF. The CDR3 coding sequence is TGTGCCGGCGGAGATGGGGCACCTCAGTATCCGTATGGCTACACCTTC.

The CDR3, as DNA: TGTGCCAGCAGTTCAATACCCCGAGGACTAGCGGGAGTTGGGCATGAGCAGTTCTTC. Its protein is CASSSIPRGLAGVGHEQFF. The V and J genes are TRBV27 and TRBJ2-1; 13 bases map to TRBD2. After removal of 4 bases from V and 8 bases from J, the junction contained 17 bases not matched to a gene. The CDR3 sequence is 19 residues long. CDR1 is MNHEY and CDR2 is SMNVEV in the germline V gene (reference sequence).

The rearrangement joins TRBV9 to TRBJ2-3; D perhaps matches TRBD2 (6 bases). The germline V gene has CDR1 SGDLS and CDR2 YYNGEE. This CDR3 has 14 residues. Trimming left V 1 base short and J 4 bases short, with 10 bases between. The CDR3 spells CASSVTGEADTQYF. The CDR3, as DNA: TGTGCCAGCAGCGTAACGGGAGAGGCAGATACGCAGTATTTT.